These 11 T cell receptor beta chains originate from one sample sequenced in a study of spatial heterogeneity in lung cancer. This sample's time point: sample taken at primary tumor resection. TCRdb independently ran MiXCR on the 5' RACE reads; one entry per CDR3 protein. Here the sample spans 35,000 to 55,000 distinct CDR3 sequences, roughly 15% being singletons. Here the sequenced sample was PBMCs, taken at surgery. The source of these receptors is a male donor with early-stage non-small cell lung cancer.

Many counts were recorded for this clonotype. The rearrangement uses TRBV29-1 and TRBJ1-5, with D possibly TRBD1 on 5 matching bases. The CDR3 totals 12 residues. CDR1 and CDR2 (germline): SQVTM, ANQGSEA. V lost 6 bases and J 3 bases, leaving 9 bases between the germline ends. The CDR3 reads CSVRQSNQPQHF. In DNA, the CDR3 is TGCAGCGTGCGACAGTCCAATCAGCCCCAGCATTTT. Supplemented by reference TRBV29-1 and TRBJ1-5, the full variable domain reads SAVISQKPSRDICQRGTSLTIQCQVDSQVTMMFWYRQQPGQSLTLIATANQGSEATYESGFVIDKFPISRPNLTFSTLTVSNMSPEDSSIYLCSVRQSNQPQHFGDGTRLSIL.

This clonotype was detected a few times. V usage is TRBV7-9 and J usage is TRBJ2-1; perhaps TRBD1 as D (5 bases). This CDR3 contains 16 residues. V was pared by 6 bases and J by 0 bases, with 15 bases between. In germline, CDR1 is SEHNR, CDR2 FQNEAQ (reference sequence). For the CDR3, the DNA is TGTGCCAGCAGTCCCTCCCAGGGCAGCTCCTACAATGAGCAGTTCTTC. Its protein product is CASSPSQGSSYNEQFF. Full variable domain (outside the CDR3, taken from reference TRBV7-9 and TRBJ2-1): DTGVSQNPRHKITKRGQNVTFRCDPISEHNRLYWYRQTLGQGPEFLTYFQNEAQLEKSRLLSDRFSAERPKGSFSTLEIQRTEQGDSAMYLCASSPSQGSSYNEQFFGPGTRLTVL.

Written as DNA, the CDR3 is TGTGCCAGCAGCCAACAAACCGGGACTCTGAACGAAAAACTGTTTTTT. The encoded protein is CASSQQTGTLNEKLFF. The J gene is TRBJ1-4, the V gene TRBV3-1; the D gene is possibly TRBD1 (5 bases). Germline V gene sequence: CDR1 LGHDT, CDR2 YNNKEL (reference sequence). V shed 2 bases and J shed 8 bases, with 18 bases lying between them. The CDR3 is 16 residues long.

This clonotype was seen at least ten times. The chain joins TRBV27 to TRBJ1-2; D gene uncertain. CDR1 and CDR2 (germline): MNHEY, SMNVEV (reference sequence). The V end lost 5 bases, the J end lost 2 bases, and 15 bases lay between the germline ends. The CDR3 covers 15 residues. The CDR3 DNA reads TGTGCCAGCAGTCCAGAGTGGGTGGCGAACTATGGCTACACCTTC. Encoded protein: CASSPEWVANYGYTF.

This clonotype was seen repeatedly, ten times or more. The chain has TRBV7-3 and TRBJ2-2; 8 bases align to TRBD2. Unmatched junction bases numbered 8, after V lost 1 base and J lost 7 bases. This CDR3 is 16 amino acids long. CDR1 is SGHTA, CDR2 FQGTGA, per germline. The CDR3 here is CASSLNSLAGNGELFF. DNA for the CDR3: TGTGCCAGCAGCTTAAATTCCCTAGCGGGTAACGGGGAGCTGTTTTTT.

In this sample, this clonotype turned up a few times. The rearrangement links TRBV29-1 to TRBJ1-5; D is ambiguous. CDR1 and CDR2 (germline): SQVTM, ANQGSEA. This CDR3 spans 11 amino acids. V was clipped by 3 bases and J by 6 bases, with 6 bases between them. The CDR3 region has the DNA TGCAGCGTTGATCGATTTCAGCCCCAGCATTTT. This codes for CSVDRFQPQHF.

This clonotype was detected a few times. V is TRBV12-3 or TRBV12-4 and J is TRBJ2-1; TRBD1 matches at 8 bases. J lost 8 bases, V lost 5 bases, and 14 bases had no gene match. This CDR3 comprises 16 residues. DNA of the CDR3: TGTGCCAGCAGTAACCTACAGGGGGTGCCCCGGGATGAGCAGTTCTTC. Translated, it gives CASSNLQGVPRDEQFF.

This clonotype has only a few counts. The CDR3 here is CASSSGVRQPQHF. DNA of the CDR3: TGTGCCAGCAGTTCGGGGGTTCGCCAGCCCCAGCATTTT. V gene TRBV6-2 or TRBV6-3 combines with J gene TRBJ1-5; D possibly corresponds to TRBD1 (5 bases). Trimming removed 4 bases from V and 7 bases from J, with 11 bases in between. In germline, CDR1 is MNHEY, CDR2 SVGEGT. The CDR3 totals 13 residues.

As to this clonotype: A read error is possible here, since a much larger clone lies one base away. V is TRBV7-9 and J is TRBJ2-7; D gene uncertain. Germline V gene lookup returns CDR1 SEHNR and CDR2 FQNEAQ (reference sequence). This CDR3 comprises 11 residues. V was clipped by 1 base and J by 5 bases, with 3 bases between them. CDR3 nucleotide sequence: TGTGCCAGCAGCTTAGGGGACGAGCAGTACTTC. It codes for CASSLGDEQYF.

The chain has TRBV5-1 and TRBJ2-6; D is possibly TRBD1 or TRBD2 (5 bases each). There are 17 residues in the CDR3. Per the germline V gene, CDR1 is SGHRS and CDR2 is YFSETQ. Deletions cut 1 base from V and 0 bases from J, with 11 bases between. In DNA form, the CDR3 reads TGCGCCAGCAGCTTGTCAGGGAGTGGCTCTGGGGCCAACGTCCTGACTTTC. Amino acid sequence: CASSLSGSGSGANVLTF.

This clonotype was seen repeatedly, ten times or more. The V gene is TRBV7-3, the J gene TRBJ1-6, with D perhaps TRBD1 (6 bases). The germline V gene encodes CDR1 SGHTA and CDR2 FQGTGA. The CDR3 contains 13 residues. Deletions cut 5 bases from V and 8 bases from J, with 10 bases between. The CDR3, as DNA: TGTGCCAGCAGCACAGGGATGGATTCACCCCTCCACTTT. This encodes CASSTGMDSPLHF.